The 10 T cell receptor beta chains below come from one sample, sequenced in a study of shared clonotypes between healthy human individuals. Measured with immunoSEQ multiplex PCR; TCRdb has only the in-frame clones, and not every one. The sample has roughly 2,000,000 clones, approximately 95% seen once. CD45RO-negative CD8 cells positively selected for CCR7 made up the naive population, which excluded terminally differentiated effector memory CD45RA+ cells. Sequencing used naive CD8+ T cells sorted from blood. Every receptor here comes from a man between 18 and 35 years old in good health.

The CDR3 loop reads CASSLDDEETQYF. The CDR3 DNA sequence: TGTGCCAGCAGCTTAGACGACGAAGAGACCCAGTACTTC. The chain joins TRBV7-2 to TRBJ2-5; D uncertain. Per germline, CDR1 SGHTA and CDR2 FQGNSA. V was pared by 1 base and J by 3 bases, with 6 bases between. The CDR3 loop spans 13 amino acids.

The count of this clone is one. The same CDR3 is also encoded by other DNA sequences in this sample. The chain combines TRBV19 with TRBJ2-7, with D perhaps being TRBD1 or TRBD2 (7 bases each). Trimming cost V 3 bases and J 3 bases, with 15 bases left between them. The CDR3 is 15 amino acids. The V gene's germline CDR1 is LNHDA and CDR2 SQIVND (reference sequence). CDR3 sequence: CASSIDREGFYEQYF. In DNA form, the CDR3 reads TGTGCCAGTAGTATTGACAGGGAGGGCTTCTACGAGCAGTACTTC.

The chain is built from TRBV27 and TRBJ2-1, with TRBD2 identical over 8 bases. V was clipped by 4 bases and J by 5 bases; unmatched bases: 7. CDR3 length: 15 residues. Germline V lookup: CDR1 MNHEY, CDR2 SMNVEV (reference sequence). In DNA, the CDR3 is TGTGCCAGCAGTTCAGGGGCGGGGGGTAACAATGAGCAGTTCTTC. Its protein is CASSSGAGGNNEQFF.

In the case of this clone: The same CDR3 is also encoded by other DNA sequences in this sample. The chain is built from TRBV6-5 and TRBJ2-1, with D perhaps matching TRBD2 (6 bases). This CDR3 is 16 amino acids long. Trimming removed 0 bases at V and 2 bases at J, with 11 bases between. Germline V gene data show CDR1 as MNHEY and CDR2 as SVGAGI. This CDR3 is CASSYSWGEAYNEQFF. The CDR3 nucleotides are TGTGCCAGCAGTTACTCTTGGGGGGAAGCCTACAATGAGCAGTTCTTC.

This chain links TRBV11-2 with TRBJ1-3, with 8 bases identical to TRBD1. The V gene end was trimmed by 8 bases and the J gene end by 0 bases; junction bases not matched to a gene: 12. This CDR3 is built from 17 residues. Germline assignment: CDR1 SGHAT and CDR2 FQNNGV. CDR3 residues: CASFDRGPLSSGNTIYF. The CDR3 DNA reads TGTGCCAGCTTCGACAGGGGTCCTTTGAGCTCTGGAAACACCATATATTTT.

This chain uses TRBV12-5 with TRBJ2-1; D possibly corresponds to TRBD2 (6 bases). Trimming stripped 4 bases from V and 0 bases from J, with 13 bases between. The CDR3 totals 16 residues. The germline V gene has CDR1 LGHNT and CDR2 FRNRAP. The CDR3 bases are TGTGCTAGTGGTTCCAATAGCGGACCCTCCTACAATGAGCAGTTCTTC. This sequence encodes CASGSNSGPSYNEQFF.

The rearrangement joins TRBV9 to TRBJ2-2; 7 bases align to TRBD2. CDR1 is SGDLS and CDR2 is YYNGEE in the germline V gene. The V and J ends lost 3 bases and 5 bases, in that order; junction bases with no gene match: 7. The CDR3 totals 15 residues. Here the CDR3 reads CASSAGTTSTGELFF. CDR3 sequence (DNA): TGTGCCAGCAGCGCCGGGACTACCTCGACCGGGGAGCTGTTTTTT.

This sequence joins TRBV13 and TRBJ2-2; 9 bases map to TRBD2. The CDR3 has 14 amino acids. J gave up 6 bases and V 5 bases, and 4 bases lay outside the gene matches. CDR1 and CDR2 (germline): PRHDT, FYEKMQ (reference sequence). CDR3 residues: CASSASGRSGELFF. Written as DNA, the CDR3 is TGTGCCAGCAGCGCCAGCGGGAGGTCCGGGGAGCTGTTTTTT.

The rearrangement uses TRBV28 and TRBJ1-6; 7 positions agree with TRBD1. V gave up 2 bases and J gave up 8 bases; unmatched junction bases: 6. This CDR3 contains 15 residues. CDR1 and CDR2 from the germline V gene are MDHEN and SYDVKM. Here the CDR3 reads CASSLVGTAYSPLHF. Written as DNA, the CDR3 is TGTGCCAGCAGTTTAGTCGGGACAGCCTATTCACCCCTCCACTTT. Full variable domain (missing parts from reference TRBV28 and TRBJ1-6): DVKVTQSSRYLVKRTGEKVFLECVQDMDHENMFWYRQDPGLGLRLIYFSYDVKMKEKGDIPEGYSVSREKKERFSLILESASTNQTSMYLCASSLVGTAYSPLHFGNGTRLTVT.

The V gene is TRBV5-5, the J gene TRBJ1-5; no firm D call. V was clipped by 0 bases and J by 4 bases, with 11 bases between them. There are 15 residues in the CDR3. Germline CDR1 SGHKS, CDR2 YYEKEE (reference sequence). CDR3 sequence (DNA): TGTGCCAGCAGCTTGGAGCCAGGCCTAAATCAGCCCCAGCATTTT. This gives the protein CASSLEPGLNQPQHF.